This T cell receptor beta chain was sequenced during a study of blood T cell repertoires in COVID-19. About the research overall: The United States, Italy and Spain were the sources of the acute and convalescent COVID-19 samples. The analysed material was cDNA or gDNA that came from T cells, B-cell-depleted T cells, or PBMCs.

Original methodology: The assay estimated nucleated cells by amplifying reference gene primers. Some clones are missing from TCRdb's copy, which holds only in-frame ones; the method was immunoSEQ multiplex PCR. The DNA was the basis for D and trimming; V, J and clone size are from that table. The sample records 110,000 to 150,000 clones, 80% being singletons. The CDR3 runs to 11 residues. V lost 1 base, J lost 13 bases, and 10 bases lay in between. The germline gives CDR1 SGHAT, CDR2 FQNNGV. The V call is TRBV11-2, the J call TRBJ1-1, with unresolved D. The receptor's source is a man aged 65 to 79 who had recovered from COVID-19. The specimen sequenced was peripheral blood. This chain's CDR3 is CASSLVTAVFF. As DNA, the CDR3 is TGTGCCAGCAGCTTAGTGACGGCGGTTTTCTTT.